The 32 T cell receptor beta chains reported below all come from one sample, sequenced in a study of blood T cells in healthy people across ages. Alongside a J-beta primer mix, a sample-barcoded 5' primer served in a second PCR lasting 7 to 11 cycles. MiXCR, run by TCRdb on the 5' RACE reads, gives a single entry per CDR3 protein. In the table there are approximately 880,000 distinct CDR3 sequences, around 48% of which are singletons. Sequenced sample: blood. Receptor source: a man aged 25-45 years in good health.

The rearrangement uses TRBV20-1 and TRBJ1-4, with 7 bases that match TRBD1. Germline CDR1 is DFQATT and CDR2 is SNEGSKA (reference sequence). V dropped 5 bases and J dropped 2; count of bases not matched to a gene: 5. The CDR3 spans 14 residues. The CDR3 DNA reads as TGCAGTGCTCCGAGACAGGGCACTAATGAAAAACTGTTTTTT. As protein: CSAPRQGTNEKLFF.

This clonotype was detected only a few times. The V call is TRBV27, the J call TRBJ2-3, with D unclear. The V gene lost 3 bases and the J gene lost 0 bases, with 10 bases spanning the gap. The CDR3 extends over 15 amino acids. Germline V gene sequence: CDR1 MNHEY, CDR2 SMNVEV (reference sequence). This CDR3 reads CASSLLAISTDTQYF. CDR3 DNA: TGTGCCAGCAGTTTGCTGGCCATAAGCACAGATACGCAGTATTTT.

The V call is TRBV5-1, the J call TRBJ2-7; 10 bases are shared with TRBD1. Germline values: CDR1 SGHRS, CDR2 YFSETQ. The CDR3 loop spans 15 amino acids. Losses at the gene ends were 1 base for V and 3 bases for J; bases not matched to a gene: 4. In nucleotides, the CDR3 is TGCGCCAGCAGCTTGCCGACAGGGGGCAACTACGAGCAGTACTTC. Translating it yields CASSLPTGGNYEQYF.

This clonotype was seen just once. The J gene is TRBJ2-7, the V gene TRBV20-1, with 10 bases that match TRBD1. This CDR3 region has 18 residues. V shed 3 bases, J shed 0 bases, and the junction held 14 bases outside the gene matches. CDR1 is DFQATT, CDR2 SNEGSKA, per germline (reference sequence). The CDR3: CSASHPGQGPLSSYEQYF. The CDR3 bases are TGCAGTGCTAGTCATCCGGGACAGGGGCCCCTGAGCTCCTACGAGCAGTACTTC.

About this clonotype: A clone one base away is much larger, so this may be a read error. The chain links TRBV29-1 to TRBJ2-1; 7 bases align to TRBD2. J lost 5 bases, V lost 8 bases, and 12 bases had no gene match. The CDR3 is 14 residues long. CDR1 and CDR2 from the germline V gene are SQVTM and ANQGSEA. CDR3 bases: TGCAGCACCCGGGACGGGGGGTGGAACAATGAGCAGTTCTTC. Translating gives CSTRDGGWNNEQFF.

The V and J genes are TRBV12-3 or TRBV12-4 and TRBJ2-1, with a tentative D call TRBD2 (6 bases). The CDR3 is 15 amino acids. V dropped 5 bases and J dropped 7 bases, with 18 bases sitting between them. CDR3 in DNA: TGTGCCAGCAGTCCCTCGACTAGAGCCCGTAATGAGCAGTTCTTC. Protein sequence: CASSPSTRARNEQFF.

The rearrangement links TRBV5-1 to TRBJ2-2; D call uncertain. The V gene's germline CDR1 is SGHRS and CDR2 YFSETQ. This CDR3 contains 15 residues. Deletions cut 0 bases from V and 3 bases from J, with 9 bases between. CDR3: CASSLEGGHTGELFF. In DNA, the CDR3 is TGCGCCAGCAGCTTGGAAGGCGGACACACCGGGGAGCTGTTTTTT.

The V gene is TRBV7-9, the J gene TRBJ1-1, with unresolved D. V was clipped by 1 base and J by 6 bases, with 9 bases between them. CDR1 and CDR2 (germline): SEHNR, FQNEAQ (reference sequence). The CDR3 length is 13 residues. DNA for the CDR3: TGTGCCAGCAGCTTAGAGGATGTCGCTGAAGCTTTCTTT. Translation: CASSLEDVAEAFF. The entire variable domain, with the rest obtained from reference TRBV7-9 and TRBJ1-1, is as follows: DTGVSQNPRHKITKRGQNVTFRCDPISEHNRLYWYRQTLGQGPEFLTYFQNEAQLEKSRLLSDRFSAERPKGSFSTLEIQRTEQGDSAMYLCASSLEDVAEAFFGQGTRLTVV.

This clonotype has just a few counts. The rearrangement links TRBV6-6 to TRBJ2-2; 7 bases agree with TRBD1. The CDR3 is 16 amino acids. CDR1 and CDR2 from the germline V gene are MNHNY and SVGAGI (reference sequence). With V trimmed by 11 bases and J by 2 bases, 14 bases remained unmatched. The CDR3, as DNA: TGTGCCGGGGCCGGGACCGGGACAGCCAACACCGGGGAGCTGTTTTTT. Protein: CAGAGTGTANTGELFF.

This clonotype has just a few counts. This sequence joins TRBV4-2 and TRBJ1-6, with D perhaps matching TRBD1 (5 bases). Germline V gives CDR1 LGHNA, CDR2 YNFKEQ. V was cut by 4 bases and J by 0 bases, with 22 bases left in between. The CDR3 length is 20 residues. CDR3 region: CASSPHPRDRIDSYNSPLHF. The CDR3 DNA follows: TGTGCCAGCAGCCCCCACCCTCGGGACCGCATAGACTCCTATAATTCACCCCTCCACTTT.

This clonotype was detected only a few times. The V call is TRBV6-5, the J call TRBJ2-7, with TRBD1 identical over 7 bases. The trim removed 10 bases at V and 3 bases at J, leaving 12 bases unmatched. CDR1 is MNHEY and CDR2 is SVGAGI in the germline V gene. This CDR3 is 14 amino acids long. CDR3 in amino acids: CATRGRDRDYEQYF. As DNA, the CDR3 is TGTGCCACCCGGGGTCGGGACAGAGACTACGAGCAGTACTTC.

The chain carries TRBV7-3 and TRBJ1-2; D might be TRBD1 (6 bases). With 5 bases removed from V and 1 base from J, the gap between germline ends came to 20 bases. CDR3 size: 17 residues. Germline CDR1 reads SGHTA; CDR2 reads FQGTGA. CDR3 nucleotide sequence: TGTGCCAGCAGCCCCACTAGTGCGGGGGCTCTTAACTATGGCTACACCTTC. Its protein product is CASSPTSAGALNYGYTF.

The rearrangement joins TRBV7-2 to TRBJ2-4, with 7 bases fitting TRBD1. Germline-derived CDR1 and CDR2 are SGHTA and FQGNSA. Unmatched junction bases numbered 6, after V lost 3 bases and J lost 13 bases. The CDR3 is 12 residues long. The DNA of the CDR3 is TGTGCCAGCAGCTTGGGGACAGACGTGCAGTACTTC. It specifies CASSLGTDVQYF.

This clonotype was found a few times. The chain recombines TRBV28 with TRBJ1-1, with D perhaps matching TRBD1 (5 bases). The germline V gene encodes CDR1 MDHEN and CDR2 SYDVKM. Trimming took off 7 bases at V and 0 bases at J, with 12 bases between the two ends. This CDR3 has 14 residues. CDR3 sequence: CASTPGFMNTEAFF. The CDR3 DNA follows: TGTGCCAGCACCCCAGGGTTCATGAACACTGAAGCTTTCTTT.

The chain carries TRBV20-1 and TRBJ1-5; D is uncertain. The germline V gene has CDR1 DFQATT and CDR2 SNEGSKA (reference sequence). The CDR3 contains 16 residues. V lost 0 bases and J lost 3, with 15 bases in between. CDR3 DNA sequence: TGCAGTGCTAGAGATTTGGCCGATGGGGACAATCAGCCCCAGCATTTT. This codes for CSARDLADGDNQPQHF.

The V call is TRBV2, the J call TRBJ1-6; the D is unclear. The CDR3 has 18 residues. The V end was cut by 8 bases, the J end by 5 bases, with 25 bases between. Germline V gene data show CDR1 as SNHLY and CDR2 as FYNNEI. CDR3 nucleotides: TGTGCCAGCGATATCTCCGACGGGAGTAGACAAGATAATTCACCCCTCCACTTT. This encodes CASDISDGSRQDNSPLHF.

This chain links TRBV6-5 with TRBJ1-5; D remains ambiguous. The CDR3 extends over 14 amino acids. Trimming removed 6 bases at V and 7 bases at J, with 16 bases between. CDR1 is MNHEY, CDR2 SVGAGI, per germline. CDR3 sequence (DNA): TGTGCCAGCAGCGAATCGGGAGGGAAACAGCCCCAGCATTTT. Protein sequence: CASSESGGKQPQHF.

In its sample, this clonotype was seen a few times. The J gene is TRBJ2-7, the V gene TRBV7-9, with D perhaps given as TRBD1 or TRBD2 (5 bases each). The CDR3 runs 13 residues. CDR1 and CDR2 (germline): SEHNR, FQNEAQ (reference sequence). Trimming took off 8 bases at V and 3 bases at J, with 14 bases between the two ends. The CDR3 sequence: CASEDQGDYEQYF. CDR3 nucleotide sequence: TGTGCCAGCGAGGATCAGGGAGACTACGAGCAGTACTTC.

This chain connects TRBV11-1 to TRBJ2-3; tentatively, D is TRBD1 or TRBD2 (5 bases each). The CDR3 loop spans 14 amino acids. Trimming took 7 bases from V and 5 from J, leaving 16 bases between them. Germline assignment: CDR1 SGHAT and CDR2 FQDESV (reference sequence). Written as DNA, the CDR3 is TGTGCCAGCATCGATAGGGGCGGAGGAGATACGCAGTATTTT. Translation gives CASIDRGGGDTQYF.

This chain joins TRBV29-1 and TRBJ2-5; D ambiguous. There are 14 residues in the CDR3. The V gene's germline CDR1 is SQVTM and CDR2 ANQGSEA. V dropped 1 base and J dropped 5 bases, with 14 bases sitting between them. The CDR3: CSVEGSGSPETQYF. CDR3 sequence (DNA): TGCAGCGTTGAAGGTTCTGGTAGCCCGGAGACCCAGTACTTC.

V usage is TRBV3-1 and J usage is TRBJ2-1; D is ambiguous. The length of the CDR3 is 15 residues. Looked up from germline, CDR1 is LGHDT and CDR2 is YNNKEL (reference sequence). Between the trimmed V and J ends, which lost 0 bases and 5 bases, there was a span of 11 bases. CDR3 bases: TGTGCCAGCAGCCAAGAAACGATCAAGGACAATGAGCAGTTCTTC. As protein: CASSQETIKDNEQFF.

This clonotype was recorded a few times. The chain employs TRBV9 and TRBJ2-7; tentative D call: TRBD2 (6 bases). In germline, CDR1 is SGDLS, CDR2 YYNGEE. The CDR3 contains 13 residues. Trimming took off 3 bases at V and 4 bases at J, with 11 bases between the two ends. CDR3 sequence (DNA): TGTGCCAGCAGCGAGGGGACTGATTACGAGCAGTACTTC. This gives the protein CASSEGTDYEQYF.

This clonotype was detected only a few times. V and J are TRBV12-3 or TRBV12-4 and TRBJ2-4; 7 bases line up with TRBD1. This CDR3 has 12 amino acids. Trimming at V came to 8 bases and at J to 5 bases, leaving 3 bases not matched to a gene. In DNA, the CDR3 is TGTGCCAGCGAGGGGGCCGAAAACATTCAGTACTTC. It translates to CASEGAENIQYF.

The chain couples TRBV7-2 to TRBJ2-4; 9 positions agree with TRBD1. The J call may be in error: the DNA end matches TRBJ2-7 better. The CDR3 covers 14 residues. The germline CDR1 and CDR2 sequences are SGHTA and FQGNSA. CDR3 amino acids: CASSTRTGEDEQYF. CDR3 coding DNA: TGTGCCAGCAGCACCCGGACAGGGGAGGACGAGCAGTACTTC.

The rearrangement joins TRBV20-1 to TRBJ1-2; 7 bases map to TRBD1. Germline CDR1 and CDR2: DFQATT and SNEGSKA (reference sequence). CDR3 length equals 14 residues. J lost 2 bases, V lost 3 bases, and 6 bases had no gene match. The CDR3 here is CSASDREGNYGYTF. As DNA, the CDR3 is TGCAGTGCTAGTGACAGGGAAGGGAACTATGGCTACACCTTC.

J is TRBJ1-5 and V is TRBV6-2 or TRBV6-3, with 7 bases that match TRBD1. J was trimmed by 5 bases and V by 5 bases; bases with no gene match: 12. CDR3 length equals 16 residues. Germline V gene sequence: CDR1 MNHEY, CDR2 SVGEGT. Here the CDR3 reads CASSPRGQPGHQPQHF. In DNA, the CDR3 is TGTGCCAGCAGTCCCCGGGGACAGCCGGGGCATCAGCCCCAGCATTTT.

The chain uses TRBV4-2 and TRBJ1-4; 7 bases match TRBD1. V lost 2 bases, J lost 5 bases, and 14 bases stayed unmatched. Germline V lookup: CDR1 LGHNA, CDR2 YNFKEQ. The CDR3 contains 18 residues. CDR3 sequence (DNA): TGTGCCAGCAGCCAATTGACCGGGACAGCTGAACCAAATGAAAAACTGTTTTTT. Residues: CASSQLTGTAEPNEKLFF.

This clonotype turned up a few times. CDR3 protein: CASSLQPGLSYNEQFF. The CDR3 nucleotides read TGTGCCAGCAGCTTGCAACCGGGACTCTCCTACAATGAGCAGTTCTTC. This sequence joins TRBV5-5 and TRBJ2-1, with D tentatively TRBD2 (6 bases). The CDR3 covers 16 residues. Germline assignment: CDR1 SGHKS and CDR2 YYEKEE (reference sequence). Trimming took 1 base from V and 0 from J, leaving 11 bases between them. Based on the CDR3 plus reference TRBV5-5 and TRBJ2-1, the full variable domain is DAGVTQSPTHLIKTRGQQVTLRCSPISGHKSVSWYQQVLGQGPQFIFQYYEKEERGRGNFPDRFSARQFPNYSSELNVNALLLGDSALYLCASSLQPGLSYNEQFFGPGTRLTVL.

The V call is TRBV18, the J call TRBJ1-2; weak D call: TRBD1 (5 bases). This CDR3 has 14 amino acids. CDR1 KGHSH and CDR2 LQKENI come from the germline V gene. V lost 3 bases, J lost 4 bases, and 12 bases lay in between. CDR3 protein: CASSPDAGTYGYTF. The CDR3, as DNA: TGTGCCAGCTCACCGGACGCAGGGACCTATGGCTACACCTTC.

The chain links TRBV6-5 to TRBJ2-1; 7 bases line up with TRBD2. The ends lost 5 bases at V and 3 bases at J; junction bases unmatched: 7. Germline values: CDR1 MNHEY, CDR2 SVGAGI. This CDR3 region has 15 residues. The CDR3 spells CASSRKAGFYNEQFF. CDR3 nucleotide sequence: TGTGCCAGCAGTCGCAAAGCGGGGTTCTACAATGAGCAGTTCTTC.

This sequence joins TRBV7-9 and TRBJ1-2; possibly TRBD1 for D (5 bases). Germline lookup yields CDR1 SEHNR and CDR2 FQNEAQ (reference sequence). This CDR3 has 15 amino acids. Trimming left V 4 bases short and J 4 bases short, with 16 bases between. The CDR3 coding sequence is TGTGCCAGCAGCTCTACGTCGGGGCAGATCTATGGCTACACCTTC. Amino acids: CASSSTSGQIYGYTF. Based on the CDR3 plus reference TRBV7-9 and TRBJ1-2, the full variable domain is DTGVSQNPRHKITKRGQNVTFRCDPISEHNRLYWYRQTLGQGPEFLTYFQNEAQLEKSRLLSDRFSAERPKGSFSTLEIQRTEQGDSAMYLCASSSTSGQIYGYTFGSGTRLTVV.

The V and J genes are TRBV3-1 and TRBJ2-3, with D possibly being TRBD2 (6 bases). V lost 4 bases to trimming and J lost 3 bases, with 11 bases between them. There are 14 residues in the CDR3. Per germline, CDR1 LGHDT and CDR2 YNNKEL (reference sequence). The CDR3 sequence: CASSPRGITDTQYF. The DNA for the CDR3 is TGTGCCAGCAGCCCGCGGGGTATAACAGATACGCAGTATTTT.